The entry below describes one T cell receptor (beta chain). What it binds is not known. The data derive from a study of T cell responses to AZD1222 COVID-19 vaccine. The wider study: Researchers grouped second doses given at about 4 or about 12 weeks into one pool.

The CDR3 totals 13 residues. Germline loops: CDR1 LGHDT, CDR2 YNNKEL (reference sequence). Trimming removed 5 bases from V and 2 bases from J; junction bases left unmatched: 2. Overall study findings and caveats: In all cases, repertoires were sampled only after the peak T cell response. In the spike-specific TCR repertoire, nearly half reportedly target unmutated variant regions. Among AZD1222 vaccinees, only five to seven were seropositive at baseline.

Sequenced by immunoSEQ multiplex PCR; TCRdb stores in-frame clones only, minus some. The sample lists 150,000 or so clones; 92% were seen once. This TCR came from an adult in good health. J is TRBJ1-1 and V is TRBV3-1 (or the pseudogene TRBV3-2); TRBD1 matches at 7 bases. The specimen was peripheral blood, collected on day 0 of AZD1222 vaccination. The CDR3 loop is CASSDRANTEAFF. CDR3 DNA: TGTGCCAGCAGCGACAGGGCCAACACTGAAGCTTTCTTT.